This TCR beta chain was sequenced in a study of PD-L1 blockade in urothelial cancer (dated by TCRdb to 2016 to 2017). With regard to the full study: Therapy was started in the mid-2010s for all patients, and atezolizumab 1,200 mg was administered intravenously every 3 weeks. In the same patients, pretreatment tumors underwent whole exome sequencing and RNA sequencing in addition to TCR sequencing. About 90% of the 29 patients were identified as males with urothelial cancer of bladder origin, and a prior smoking history was reported by 18 of 29 patients. Pretreatment blood TCR-seq was available for about 28 patients, at least one posttreatment blood collection was obtained for 25 or so patients, and tumor TCR-seq was available for 25 or so patients. Durable clinical benefit was defined as progression-free survival longer than 6 months, and TCR features were also tested against progression-free and overall survival. Durable clinical benefit was achieved by nine patients but not by the remaining 20. An exploratory multi-omic analysis was conducted of the somatic, immune and clinical correlates of response to PD-L1 blockade with atezolizumab in urothelial cancer. Patients had an ECOG performance status of 0 or 1 and had received between 0 and 3 prior chemotherapy regimens. Blood samples were analyzed at two time points: 3 weeks after treatment start (second dose) and 6 weeks after treatment start. Blood samples gave median yields of around 150,000 T cells and 80,000 to 90,000 unique TCRs, along with a median clonality of approximately 0.084. Pretreatment tumor samples and matched peripheral blood, collected serially before and after atezolizumab treatment, underwent TCR sequencing.

Each PCR received spiked-in synthetic TCR analog templates so that absolute template abundance could be estimated from read counts. The immunoSEQ assay used bias-controlled V and J gene primers to amplify TCRbeta CDR3 regions from genomic DNA. Rearranged TCRbeta segments were sequenced at approximately 20X coverage. Per the original workflow: Clustering was used to correct sequencing errors, and CDR3s were annotated against IMGT so that V, D and J genes could be assigned. Only productive TCRbeta rearrangements were used in downstream analyses, excluding out-of-frame or stop-codon sequences. Clonality was calculated as one minus the Shannon entropy normalized by the log of the number of unique productive sequences. Fisher's exact test with Benjamini-Hochberg correction, at a threshold of adjusted p below 0.01, was used to find clones that differed between time points or between blood and tumor. Entries here come from immuneACCESS through TCRdb and include only in-frame sequences with V and J called. Some clones fail to appear in such tables; in the studies checked, an unresolved V gene covers under half of the shortfall, and the cause of the remainder is unknown. That table supplies the V and J calls and clone size; D and trimming were determined from the DNA. The sample profile shows tens of thousands of clones; roughly 85% of them were found once. The ten largest account for about 15% of the sample.

General findings and caveats noted by the study authors: Small sample size (n of about 29) and many exploratory analyses mean the results are intended to be hypothesis-generating. A pretreatment peripheral blood TCR clonality below the median was linked to improved progression-free and overall survival. Greater expansion of tumor-associated TCR clones in peripheral blood 3 weeks after the start of treatment was observed in patients with durable benefit (n ≈ 22, p = 0.022).

The sample's time point label is to be understood as: pretreatment peripheral blood. The cohort comprised about 30 patients with locally advanced or metastatic urothelial carcinoma treated at Memorial Sloan Kettering on a trial protocol. Peripheral blood mononuclear cells were collected pretreatment and during treatment, with between 1 and 8 total time points obtained per patient. The Qiagen DNeasy Blood extraction kit was used to purify genomic DNA from total PBMCs and from tumor samples. PBMCs were collected pretreatment and during treatment and were isolated and stored as previously described. In regard to this clone: It lacks a known antigen. Base-call qualities are not available, and no considerably larger clone is one nucleotide away.

The origin of this receptor is an older woman with urothelial cancer. Material: PBMCs, obtained around atezolizumab (anti-PD-L1) treatment.

The CDR3 reads CASSPAQGQTSNQPQHF. The sequence in DNA is TGTGCCAGTAGTCCCGCCCAGGGGCAGACTAGCAATCAGCCCCAGCATTTT. Rearrangement joined TRBV19 to TRBJ1-5; matching of 6 bases hints at TRBD1 as the D gene. V drops 5 bases and J drops 0 bases, leaving 17 bases in between. In the germline V gene (reference sequence), CDR1 corresponds to LNHDA and CDR2 to SQIVND. From the cysteine through the phenylalanine, the CDR3 covers 17 amino acids. This entry keeps only the CDR3 DNA: 51 bases, framed from base 1. The CDR3, completed at both ends by the reference TRBV19 and TRBJ1-5 genes, gives the full variable domain DGGITQSPKYLFRKEGQNVTLSCEQNLNHDAMYWYRQDPGQGLRLIYYSQIVNDFQKGDIAEGYSVSREKKESFPLTVTSAQKNPTAFYLCASSPAQGQTSNQPQHFGDGTRLSIL.